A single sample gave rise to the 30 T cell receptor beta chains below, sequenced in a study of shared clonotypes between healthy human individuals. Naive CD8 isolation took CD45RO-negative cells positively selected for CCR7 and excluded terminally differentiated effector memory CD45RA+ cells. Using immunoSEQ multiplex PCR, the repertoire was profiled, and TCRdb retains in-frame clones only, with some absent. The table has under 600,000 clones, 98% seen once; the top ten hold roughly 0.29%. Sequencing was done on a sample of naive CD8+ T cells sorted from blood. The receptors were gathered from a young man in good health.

This CDR3 reads CASSPLGTDYEQYF. The CDR3, as DNA: TGTGCCAGCTCACCCCTCGGGACTGACTACGAGCAGTACTTC. The rearrangement joins TRBV18 to TRBJ2-7; D possibly corresponds to TRBD2 (6 bases). Looked up from germline, CDR1 is KGHSH and CDR2 is LQKENI. This CDR3 comprises 14 residues. Deletions cut 3 bases from V and 3 bases from J, with 12 bases between. The full variable domain, its missing parts supplied by reference TRBV18 and TRBJ2-7, is NAGVMQNPRHLVRRRGQEARLRCSPMKGHSHVYWYRQLPEEGLKFMVYLQKENIIDESGMPKERFSAEFPKEGPSILRIQQVVRGDSAAYFCASSPLGTDYEQYFGPGTRLTVT.

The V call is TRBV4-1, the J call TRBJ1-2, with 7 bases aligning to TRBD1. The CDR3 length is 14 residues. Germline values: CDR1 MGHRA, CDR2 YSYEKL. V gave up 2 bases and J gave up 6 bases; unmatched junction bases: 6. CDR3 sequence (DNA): TGCGCCAGCAGCCAAATTGGACAGGCGGATGGCTACACCTTC. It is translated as CASSQIGQADGYTF.

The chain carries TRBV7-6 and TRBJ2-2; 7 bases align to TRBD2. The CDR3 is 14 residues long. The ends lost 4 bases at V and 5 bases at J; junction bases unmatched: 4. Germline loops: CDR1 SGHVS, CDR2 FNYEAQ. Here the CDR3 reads CASSSSGSTGELFF. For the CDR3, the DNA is TGTGCCAGCAGCTCTAGCGGTAGTACCGGGGAGCTGTTTTTT.

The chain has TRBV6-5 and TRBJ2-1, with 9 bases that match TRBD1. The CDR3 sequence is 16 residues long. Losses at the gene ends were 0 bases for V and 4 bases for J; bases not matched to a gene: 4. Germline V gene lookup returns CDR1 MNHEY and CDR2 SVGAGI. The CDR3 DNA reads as TGTGCCAGCAGTTACTCCGGGACAGGGATATACAATGAGCAGTTCTTC. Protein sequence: CASSYSGTGIYNEQFF.

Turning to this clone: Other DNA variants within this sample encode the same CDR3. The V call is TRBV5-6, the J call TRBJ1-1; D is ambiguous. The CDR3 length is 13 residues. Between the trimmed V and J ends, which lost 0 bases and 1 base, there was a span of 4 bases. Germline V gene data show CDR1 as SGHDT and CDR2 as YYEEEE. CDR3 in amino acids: CASSLGGNTEAFF. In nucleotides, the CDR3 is TGTGCCAGCAGCTTGGGCGGGAACACTGAAGCTTTCTTT.

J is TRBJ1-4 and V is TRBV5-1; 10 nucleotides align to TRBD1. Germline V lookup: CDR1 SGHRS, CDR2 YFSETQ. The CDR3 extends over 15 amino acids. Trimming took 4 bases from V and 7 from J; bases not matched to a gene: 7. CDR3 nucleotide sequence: TGCGCCAGCAGCACCGACAGGGGGCTCTCTGAAAAACTGTTTTTT. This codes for CASSTDRGLSEKLFF.

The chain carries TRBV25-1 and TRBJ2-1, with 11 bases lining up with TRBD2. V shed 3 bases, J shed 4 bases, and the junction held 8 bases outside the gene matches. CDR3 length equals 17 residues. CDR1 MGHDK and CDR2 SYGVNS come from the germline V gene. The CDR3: CASSDPIAGGPYNEQFF. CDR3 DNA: TGTGCCAGCAGTGATCCGATAGCGGGAGGGCCGTACAATGAGCAGTTCTTC.

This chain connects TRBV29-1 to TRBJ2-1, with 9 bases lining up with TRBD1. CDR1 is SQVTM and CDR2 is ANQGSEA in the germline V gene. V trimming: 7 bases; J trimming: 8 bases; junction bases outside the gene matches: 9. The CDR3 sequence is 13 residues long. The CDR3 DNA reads TGCAGCGCGGACAGGGGAGAATGGGATGAGCAGTTCTTC. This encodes CSADRGEWDEQFF.

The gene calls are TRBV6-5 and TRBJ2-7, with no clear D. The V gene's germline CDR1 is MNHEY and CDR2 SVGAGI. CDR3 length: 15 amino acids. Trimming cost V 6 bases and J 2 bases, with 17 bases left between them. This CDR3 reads CASRMPDGGAYEQYF. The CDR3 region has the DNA TGTGCCAGCAGAATGCCCGACGGCGGCGCCTACGAGCAGTACTTC.

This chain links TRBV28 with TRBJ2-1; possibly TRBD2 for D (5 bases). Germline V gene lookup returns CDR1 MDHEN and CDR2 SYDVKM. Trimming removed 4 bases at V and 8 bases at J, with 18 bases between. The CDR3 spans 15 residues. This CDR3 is CASSSYGLGPDEQFF. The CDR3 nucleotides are TGTGCCAGCAGTTCTTACGGACTGGGCCCCGATGAGCAGTTCTTC.

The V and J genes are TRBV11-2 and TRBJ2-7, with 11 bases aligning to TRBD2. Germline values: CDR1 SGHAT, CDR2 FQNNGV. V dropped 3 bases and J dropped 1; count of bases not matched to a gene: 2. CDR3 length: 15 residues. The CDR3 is CASSFWTSGSYEQYF. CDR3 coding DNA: TGTGCCAGCAGCTTCTGGACTAGCGGGTCCTACGAGCAGTACTTC.

The CDR3 spells CASSRADRGLNEQFF. The CDR3 DNA is TGTGCCAGCAGCCGAGCCGACAGGGGGCTAAATGAGCAGTTCTTC. The rearrangement joins TRBV7-2 to TRBJ2-1; 10 nucleotides agree with TRBD1. Trimming at V came to 5 bases and at J to 7 bases, leaving 8 bases not matched to a gene. Germline V lookup: CDR1 SGHTA, CDR2 FQGNSA. The CDR3 sequence is 15 residues long.

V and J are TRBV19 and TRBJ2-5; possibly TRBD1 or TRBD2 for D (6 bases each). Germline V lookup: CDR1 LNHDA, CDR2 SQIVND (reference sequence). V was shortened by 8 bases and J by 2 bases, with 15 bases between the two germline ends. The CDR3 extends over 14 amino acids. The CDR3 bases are TGTGCCAGTCGGAGGGACATCGGACAAGAGACCCAGTACTTC. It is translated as CASRRDIGQETQYF.

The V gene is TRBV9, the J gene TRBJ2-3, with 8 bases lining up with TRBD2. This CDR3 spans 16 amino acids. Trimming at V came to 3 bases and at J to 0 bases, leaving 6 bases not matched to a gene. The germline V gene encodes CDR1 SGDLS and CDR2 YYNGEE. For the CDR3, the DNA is TGTGCCAGCAGCGATTTAGCGGGAACGAGCACAGATACGCAGTATTTT. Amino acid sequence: CASSDLAGTSTDTQYF.

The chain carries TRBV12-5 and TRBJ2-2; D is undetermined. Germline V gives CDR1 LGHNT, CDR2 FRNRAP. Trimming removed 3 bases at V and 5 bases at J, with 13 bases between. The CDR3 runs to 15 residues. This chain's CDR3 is CASGFWAVGTGELFF. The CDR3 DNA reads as TGTGCTAGTGGTTTCTGGGCTGTGGGGACCGGGGAGCTGTTTTTT.

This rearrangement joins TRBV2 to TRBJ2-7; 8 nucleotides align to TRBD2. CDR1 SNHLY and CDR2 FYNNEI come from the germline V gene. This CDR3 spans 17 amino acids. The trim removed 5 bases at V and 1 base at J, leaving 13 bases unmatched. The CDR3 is CASSLRFVAGKSYEQYF. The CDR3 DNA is TGTGCCAGCAGTCTCCGTTTTGTAGCGGGAAAGTCCTACGAGCAGTACTTC.

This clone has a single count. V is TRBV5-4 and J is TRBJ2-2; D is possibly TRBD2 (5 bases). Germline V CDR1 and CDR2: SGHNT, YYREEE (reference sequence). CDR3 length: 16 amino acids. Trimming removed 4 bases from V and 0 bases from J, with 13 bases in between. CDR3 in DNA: TGTGCCAGCAGCCCCCGAGACGGGACGAACACCGGGGAGCTGTTTTTT. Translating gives CASSPRDGTNTGELFF. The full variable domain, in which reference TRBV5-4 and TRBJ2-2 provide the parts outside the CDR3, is ETGVTQSPTHLIKTRGQQVTLRCSSQSGHNTVSWYQQALGQGPQFIFQYYREEENGRGNFPPRFSGLQFPNYSSELNVNALELDDSALYLCASSPRDGTNTGELFFGEGSRLTVL.

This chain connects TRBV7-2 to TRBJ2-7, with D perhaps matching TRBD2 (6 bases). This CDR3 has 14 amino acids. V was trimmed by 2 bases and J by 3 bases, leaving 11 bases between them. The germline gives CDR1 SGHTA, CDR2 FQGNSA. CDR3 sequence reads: CASSLYGGVYEQYF. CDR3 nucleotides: TGTGCCAGCAGCTTATATGGCGGGGTCTACGAGCAGTACTTC.

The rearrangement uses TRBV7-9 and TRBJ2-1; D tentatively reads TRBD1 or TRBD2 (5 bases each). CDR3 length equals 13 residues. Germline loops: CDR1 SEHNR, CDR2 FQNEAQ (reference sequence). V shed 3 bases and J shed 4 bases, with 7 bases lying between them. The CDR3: CASSLGRYNEQFF. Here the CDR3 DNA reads TGTGCCAGCAGCTTGGGACGATACAATGAGCAGTTCTTC.

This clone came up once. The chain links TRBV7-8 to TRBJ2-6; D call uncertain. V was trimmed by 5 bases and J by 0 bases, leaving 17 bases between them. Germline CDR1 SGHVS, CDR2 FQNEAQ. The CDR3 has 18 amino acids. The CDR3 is CASSTQNYGSSGANVLTF. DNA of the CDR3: TGTGCCAGCAGCACACAAAATTATGGCAGCTCTGGGGCCAACGTCCTGACTTTC.

The CDR3 region is CASSLGESNQPQHF. The CDR3 coding sequence is TGCGCCAGCAGCTTGGGGGAAAGCAATCAGCCCCAGCATTTT. The V call is TRBV5-1, the J call TRBJ1-5; D is uncertain. The CDR3 runs to 14 residues. V lost 0 bases and J 1 base, leaving 5 bases between the germline ends. Germline CDR1 is SGHRS and CDR2 is YFSETQ.

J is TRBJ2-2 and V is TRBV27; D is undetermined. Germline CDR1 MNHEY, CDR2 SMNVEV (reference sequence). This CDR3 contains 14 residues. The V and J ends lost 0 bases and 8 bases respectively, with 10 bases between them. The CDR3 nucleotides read TGTGCCAGCAGTTTATCCACCACGTGGGGGGAGCTGTTTTTT. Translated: CASSLSTTWGELFF.

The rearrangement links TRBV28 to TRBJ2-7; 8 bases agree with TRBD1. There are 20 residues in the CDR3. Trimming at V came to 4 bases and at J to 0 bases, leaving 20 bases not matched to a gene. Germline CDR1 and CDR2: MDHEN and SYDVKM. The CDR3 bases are TGTGCCAGCAGTTCAAAAACCATTCCCAGACAGGGGCCATACTCCTACGAGCAGTACTTC. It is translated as CASSSKTIPRQGPYSYEQYF.

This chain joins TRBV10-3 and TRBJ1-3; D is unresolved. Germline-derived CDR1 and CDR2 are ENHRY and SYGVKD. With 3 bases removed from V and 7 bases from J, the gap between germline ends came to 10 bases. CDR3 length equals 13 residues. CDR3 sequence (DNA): TGTGCCATCAGTGAAATGGATCGCAACACCATATATTTT. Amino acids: CAISEMDRNTIYF.

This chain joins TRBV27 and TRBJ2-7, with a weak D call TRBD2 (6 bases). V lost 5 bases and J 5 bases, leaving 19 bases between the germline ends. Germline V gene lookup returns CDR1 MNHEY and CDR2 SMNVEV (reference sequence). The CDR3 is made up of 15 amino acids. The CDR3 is CASSGFEGGPNEQYF. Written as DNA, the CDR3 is TGTGCCAGCAGTGGATTTGAGGGAGGACCGAACGAGCAGTACTTC.

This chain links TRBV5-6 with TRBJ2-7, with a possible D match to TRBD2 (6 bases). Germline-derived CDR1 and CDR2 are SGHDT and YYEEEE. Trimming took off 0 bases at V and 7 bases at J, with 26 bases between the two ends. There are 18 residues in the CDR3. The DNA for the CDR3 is TGTGCCAGCAGCTTGGAAGAGGGACGCATTTGGGTTGGAGGGGAGCAGTACTTC. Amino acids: CASSLEEGRIWVGGEQYF.

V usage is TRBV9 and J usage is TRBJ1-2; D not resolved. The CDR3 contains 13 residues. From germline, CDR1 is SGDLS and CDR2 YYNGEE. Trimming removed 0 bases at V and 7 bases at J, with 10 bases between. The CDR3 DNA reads TGTGCCAGCAGCGTAGAAAGGACGGGTGGCTACACCTTC. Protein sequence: CASSVERTGGYTF.

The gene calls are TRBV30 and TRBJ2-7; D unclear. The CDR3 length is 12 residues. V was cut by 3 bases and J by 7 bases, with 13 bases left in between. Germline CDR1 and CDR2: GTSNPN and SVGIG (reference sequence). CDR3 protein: CAWSPRRREQYF. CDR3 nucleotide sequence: TGTGCCTGGAGCCCGCGAAGAAGGGAGCAGTACTTC.

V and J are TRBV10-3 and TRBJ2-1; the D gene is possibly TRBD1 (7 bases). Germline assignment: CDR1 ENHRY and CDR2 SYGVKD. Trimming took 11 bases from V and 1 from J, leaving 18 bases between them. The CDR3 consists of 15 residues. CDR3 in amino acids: CASLDPGGSYNEQFF. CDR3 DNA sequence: TGTGCCTCACTGGACCCAGGGGGGTCCTACAATGAGCAGTTCTTC.

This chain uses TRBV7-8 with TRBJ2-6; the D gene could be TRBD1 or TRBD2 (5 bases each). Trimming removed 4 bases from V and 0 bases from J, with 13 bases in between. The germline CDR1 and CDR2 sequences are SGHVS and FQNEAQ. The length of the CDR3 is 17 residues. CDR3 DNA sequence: TGTGCCAGCAGCTCGGGACGGACGAGCTCTGGGGCCAACGTCCTGACTTTC. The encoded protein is CASSSGRTSSGANVLTF.